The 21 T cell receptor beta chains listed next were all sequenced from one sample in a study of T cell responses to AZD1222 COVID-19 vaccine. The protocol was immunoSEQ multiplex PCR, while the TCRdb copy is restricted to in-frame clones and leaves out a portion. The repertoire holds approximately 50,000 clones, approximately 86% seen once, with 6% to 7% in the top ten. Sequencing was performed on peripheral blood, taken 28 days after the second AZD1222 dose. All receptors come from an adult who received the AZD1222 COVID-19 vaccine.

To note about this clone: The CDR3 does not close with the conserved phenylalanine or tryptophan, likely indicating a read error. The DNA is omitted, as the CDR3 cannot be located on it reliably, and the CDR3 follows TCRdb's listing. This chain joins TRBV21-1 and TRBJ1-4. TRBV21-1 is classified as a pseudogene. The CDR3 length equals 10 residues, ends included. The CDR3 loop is CASSRWSEAG.

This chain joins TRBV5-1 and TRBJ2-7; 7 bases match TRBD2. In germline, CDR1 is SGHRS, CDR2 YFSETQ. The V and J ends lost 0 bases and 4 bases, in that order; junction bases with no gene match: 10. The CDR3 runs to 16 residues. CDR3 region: CASSLARDYSMYEQYF. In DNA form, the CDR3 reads TGCGCCAGCAGCTTGGCCCGGGACTATAGTATGTACGAGCAGTACTTC. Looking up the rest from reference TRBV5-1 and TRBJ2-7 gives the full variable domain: KAGVTQTPRYLIKTRGQQVTLSCSPISGHRSVSWYQQTPGQGLQFLFEYFSETQRNKGNFPGRFSGRQFSNSRSEMNVSTLELGDSALYLCASSLARDYSMYEQYFGPGTRLTVT.

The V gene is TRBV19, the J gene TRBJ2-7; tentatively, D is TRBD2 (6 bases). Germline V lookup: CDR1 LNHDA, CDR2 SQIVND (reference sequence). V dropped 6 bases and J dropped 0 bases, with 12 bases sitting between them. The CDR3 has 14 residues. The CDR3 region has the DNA TGTGCCAGTAGCTACAGCGGGTCCTCCTACGAGCAGTACTTC. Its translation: CASSYSGSSYEQYF.

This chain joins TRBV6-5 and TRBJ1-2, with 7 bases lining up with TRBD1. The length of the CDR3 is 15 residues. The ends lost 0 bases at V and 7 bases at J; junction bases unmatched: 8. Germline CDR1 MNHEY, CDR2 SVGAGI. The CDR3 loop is CASSYSRQGVSGYTF. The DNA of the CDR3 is TGTGCCAGCAGTTACTCACGACAGGGTGTCTCTGGCTACACCTTC.

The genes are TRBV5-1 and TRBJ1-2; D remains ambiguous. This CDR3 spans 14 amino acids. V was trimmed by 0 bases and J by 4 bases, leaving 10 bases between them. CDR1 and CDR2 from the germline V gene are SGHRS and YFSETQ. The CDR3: CASSLEGRGYGYTF. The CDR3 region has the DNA TGCGCCAGCAGCTTGGAAGGCCGGGGCTATGGCTACACCTTC.

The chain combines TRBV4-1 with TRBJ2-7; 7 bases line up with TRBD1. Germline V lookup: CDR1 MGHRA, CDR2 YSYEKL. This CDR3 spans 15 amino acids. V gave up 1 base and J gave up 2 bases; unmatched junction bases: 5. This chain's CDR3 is CASSQGNRGTYEQYF. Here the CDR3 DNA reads TGCGCCAGCAGCCAAGGGAACAGGGGAACCTACGAGCAGTACTTC.

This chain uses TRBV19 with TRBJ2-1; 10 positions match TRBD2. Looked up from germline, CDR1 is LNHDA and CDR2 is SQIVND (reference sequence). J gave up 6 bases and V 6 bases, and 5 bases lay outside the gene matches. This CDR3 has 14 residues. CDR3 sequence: CASSSTSGTNEQFF. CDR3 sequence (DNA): TGTGCCAGTAGCAGTACTAGCGGGACCAATGAGCAGTTCTTC.

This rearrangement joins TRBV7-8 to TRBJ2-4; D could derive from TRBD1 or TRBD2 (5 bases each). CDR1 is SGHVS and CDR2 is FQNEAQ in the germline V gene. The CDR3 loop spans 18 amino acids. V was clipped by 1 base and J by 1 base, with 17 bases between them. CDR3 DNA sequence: TGTGCCAGCAGCTTAGAGTCTATGGGGGTTTGGGCCAAAAACATTCAGTACTTC. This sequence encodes CASSLESMGVWAKNIQYF.

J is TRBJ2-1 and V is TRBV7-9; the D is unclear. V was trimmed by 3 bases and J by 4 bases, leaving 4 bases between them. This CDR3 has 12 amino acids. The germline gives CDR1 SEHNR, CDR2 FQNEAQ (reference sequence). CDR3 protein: CASSFGYNEQFF. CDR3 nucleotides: TGTGCCAGCAGCTTCGGATACAATGAGCAGTTCTTC.

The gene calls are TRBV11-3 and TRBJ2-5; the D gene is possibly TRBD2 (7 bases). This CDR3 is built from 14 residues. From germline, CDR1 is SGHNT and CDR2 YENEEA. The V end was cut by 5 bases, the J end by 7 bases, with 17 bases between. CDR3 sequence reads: CASSPGGPGRTQYF. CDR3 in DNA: TGTGCCAGCAGCCCGGGGGGCCCCGGGAGGACCCAGTACTTC.

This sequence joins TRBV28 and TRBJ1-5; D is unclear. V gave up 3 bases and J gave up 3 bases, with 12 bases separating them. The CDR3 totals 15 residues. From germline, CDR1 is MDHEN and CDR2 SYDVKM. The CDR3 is CASSFNRVDNQPQHF. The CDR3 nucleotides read TGTGCCAGCAGTTTTAATAGGGTTGACAATCAGCCCCAGCATTTT.

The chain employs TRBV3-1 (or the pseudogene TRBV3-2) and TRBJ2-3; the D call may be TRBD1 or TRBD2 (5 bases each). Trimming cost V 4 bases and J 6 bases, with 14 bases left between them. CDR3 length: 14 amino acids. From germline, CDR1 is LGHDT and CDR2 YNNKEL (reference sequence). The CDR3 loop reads CASSPGTTRDTQYF. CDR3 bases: TGTGCCAGCAGCCCTGGGACGACGAGGGATACGCAGTATTTT.

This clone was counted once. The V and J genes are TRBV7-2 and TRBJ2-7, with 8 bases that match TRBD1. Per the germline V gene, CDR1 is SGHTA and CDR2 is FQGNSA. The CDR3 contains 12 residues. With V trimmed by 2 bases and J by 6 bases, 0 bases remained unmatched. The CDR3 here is CASSLTGGEQYF. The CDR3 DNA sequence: TGTGCCAGCAGCTTAACAGGGGGCGAGCAGTACTTC. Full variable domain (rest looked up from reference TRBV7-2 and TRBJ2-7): GAGVSQSPSNKVTEKGKDVELRCDPISGHTALYWYRQSLGQGLEFLIYFQGNSAPDKSGLPSDRFSAERTGGSVSTLTIQRTQQEDSAVYLCASSLTGGEQYFGPGTRLTVT.

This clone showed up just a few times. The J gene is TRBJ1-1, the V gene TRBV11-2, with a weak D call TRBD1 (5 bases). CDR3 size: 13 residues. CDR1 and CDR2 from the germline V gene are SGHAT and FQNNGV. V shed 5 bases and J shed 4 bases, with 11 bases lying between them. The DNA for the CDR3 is TGTGCCAGCAGCGTGGGGGGGGTCACTGAAGCTTTCTTT. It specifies CASSVGGVTEAFF.

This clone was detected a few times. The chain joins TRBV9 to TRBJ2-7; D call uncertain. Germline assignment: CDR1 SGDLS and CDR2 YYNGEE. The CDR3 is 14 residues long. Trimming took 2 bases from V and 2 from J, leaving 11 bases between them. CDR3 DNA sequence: TGTGCCAGCAGCGTTGGAGTGGTCCCCTACGAGCAGTACTTC. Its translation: CASSVGVVPYEQYF.

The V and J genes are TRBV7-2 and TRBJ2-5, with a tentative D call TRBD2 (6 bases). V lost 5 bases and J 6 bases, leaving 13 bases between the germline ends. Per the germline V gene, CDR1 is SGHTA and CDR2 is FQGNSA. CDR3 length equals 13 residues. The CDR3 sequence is CASSADAGKTQYF. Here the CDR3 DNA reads TGTGCCAGCAGCGCGGACGCGGGGAAGACCCAGTACTTC.

CDR3 in amino acids: CASSQDLGDRTYNEQFF. The CDR3 nucleotides are TGTGCCAGCAGCCAAGATTTAGGAGACCGTACCTACAATGAGCAGTTCTTC. The chain joins TRBV3-1 (or the pseudogene TRBV3-2) to TRBJ2-1, with D unclear. This CDR3 contains 17 residues. CDR1 is LGHDT and CDR2 is YNNKEL in the germline V gene (reference sequence). The ends were cut back, 0 bases at V and 2 bases at J, with 14 bases in the middle.

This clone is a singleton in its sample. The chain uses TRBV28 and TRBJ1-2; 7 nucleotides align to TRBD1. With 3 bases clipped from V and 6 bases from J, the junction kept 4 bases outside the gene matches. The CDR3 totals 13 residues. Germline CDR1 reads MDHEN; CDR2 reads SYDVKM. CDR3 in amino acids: CASSLIGGDGYTF. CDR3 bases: TGTGCCAGCAGTTTGATAGGGGGCGATGGCTACACCTTC.

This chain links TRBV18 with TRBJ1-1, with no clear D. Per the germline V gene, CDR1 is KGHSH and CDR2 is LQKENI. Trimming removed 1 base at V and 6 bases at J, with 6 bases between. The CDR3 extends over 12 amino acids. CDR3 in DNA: TGTGCCAGCTCACCACAGCGGCCTGAAGCTTTCTTT. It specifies CASSPQRPEAFF.

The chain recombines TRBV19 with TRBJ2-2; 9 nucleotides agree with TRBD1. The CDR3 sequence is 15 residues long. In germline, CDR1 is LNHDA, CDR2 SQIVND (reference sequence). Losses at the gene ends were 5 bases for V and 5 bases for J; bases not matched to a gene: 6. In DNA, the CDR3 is TGTGCCAGTAGTTTGGGACAGGGCTGGACCGGGGAGCTGTTTTTT. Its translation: CASSLGQGWTGELFF.

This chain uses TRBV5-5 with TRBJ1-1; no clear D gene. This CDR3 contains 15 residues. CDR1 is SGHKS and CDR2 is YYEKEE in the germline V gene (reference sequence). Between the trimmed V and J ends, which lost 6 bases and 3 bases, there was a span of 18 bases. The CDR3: CASTGSRLGYTEAFF. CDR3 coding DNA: TGTGCCAGCACCGGAAGTCGACTGGGGTACACTGAAGCTTTCTTT.